This entry features one TCR beta chain sequence. Single viable CD3+CD4+CD8-CD45RO+ cells were sorted as the memory CD4+ T cells. This specimen comes from a study of memory CD4+ T cells and cytomegalovirus serostatus. Generated by immunoSEQ multiplex PCR, the TCRdb table keeps only in-frame clones and is missing some. In the table there are approximately 88,000 clones, roughly 80% of which are singletons. The J segment lost 4 bases and the V segment lost 6 bases, leaving 8 bases of the junction unmatched. The germline V gene encodes CDR1 SNHLY and CDR2 FYNNEI. The CDR3 spans 14 residues. The TCR comes from an adult in good health and CMV-seropositive. What was sequenced was memory CD4+ T cells from blood. This chain links TRBV2 with TRBJ1-2; TRBD1 aligns across 7 bases. The DNA of the CDR3 is TGTGCCAGCAGACAGACAGGGAGGAGCTATGGCTACACCTTC. Amino acid sequence: CASRQTGRSYGYTF. Variable domain in full (rest from reference TRBV2 and TRBJ1-2): EPEVTQTPSHQVTQMGQEVILRCVPISNHLYFYWYRQILGQKVEFLVSFYNNEISEKSEIFDDQFSVERPDGSNFTLKIRSTKLEDSAMYFCASRQTGRSYGYTFGSGTRLTVV.